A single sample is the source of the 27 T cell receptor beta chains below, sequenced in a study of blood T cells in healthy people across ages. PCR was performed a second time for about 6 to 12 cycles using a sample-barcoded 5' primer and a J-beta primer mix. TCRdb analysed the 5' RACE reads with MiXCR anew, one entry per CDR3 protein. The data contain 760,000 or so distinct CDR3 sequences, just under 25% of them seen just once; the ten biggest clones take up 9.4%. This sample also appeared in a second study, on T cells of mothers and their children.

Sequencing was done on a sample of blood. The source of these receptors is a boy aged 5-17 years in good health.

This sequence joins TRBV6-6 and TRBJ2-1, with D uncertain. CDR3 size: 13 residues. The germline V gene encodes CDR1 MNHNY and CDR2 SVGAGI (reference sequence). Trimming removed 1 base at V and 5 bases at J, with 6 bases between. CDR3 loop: CASSYFEHNEQFF. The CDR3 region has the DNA TGTGCCAGCAGTTACTTTGAACACAATGAGCAGTTCTTC.

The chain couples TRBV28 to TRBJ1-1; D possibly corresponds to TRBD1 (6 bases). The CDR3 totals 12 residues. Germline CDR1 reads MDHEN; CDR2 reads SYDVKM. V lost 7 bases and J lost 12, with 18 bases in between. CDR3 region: CASNDRGQLTFF. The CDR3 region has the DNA TGTGCCAGCAACGACCGGGGACAATTAACTTTCTTT.

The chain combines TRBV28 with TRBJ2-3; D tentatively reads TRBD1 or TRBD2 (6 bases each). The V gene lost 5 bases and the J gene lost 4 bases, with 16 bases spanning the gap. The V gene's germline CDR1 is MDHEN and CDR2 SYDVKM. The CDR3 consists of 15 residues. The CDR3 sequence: CASSLAWGASDTQYF. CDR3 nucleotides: TGTGCCAGCAGTCTCGCCTGGGGGGCTTCAGATACGCAGTATTTT.

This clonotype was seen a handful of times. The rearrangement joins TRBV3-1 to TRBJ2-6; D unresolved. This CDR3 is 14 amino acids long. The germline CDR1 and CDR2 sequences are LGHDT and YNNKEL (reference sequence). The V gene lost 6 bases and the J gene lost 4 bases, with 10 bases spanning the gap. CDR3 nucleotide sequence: TGTGCCAGCAGACTTGCTTCGGGGGCCAACGTCCTGACTTTC. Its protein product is CASRLASGANVLTF.

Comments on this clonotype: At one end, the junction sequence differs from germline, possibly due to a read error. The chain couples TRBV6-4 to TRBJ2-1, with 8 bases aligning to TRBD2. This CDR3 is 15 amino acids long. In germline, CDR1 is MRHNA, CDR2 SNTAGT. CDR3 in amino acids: CVSKPWAGGSDEQFF. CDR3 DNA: TGTGTCAGCAAACCCTGGGCGGGAGGTAGCGATGAGCAGTTCTTC.

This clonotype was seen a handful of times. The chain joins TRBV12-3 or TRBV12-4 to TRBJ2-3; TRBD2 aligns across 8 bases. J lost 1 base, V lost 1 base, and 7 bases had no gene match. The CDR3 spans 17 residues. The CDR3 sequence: CASSLVLIAGRTDTQYF. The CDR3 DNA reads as TGTGCCAGCAGTTTAGTTTTGATAGCGGGACGCACAGATACGCAGTATTTT.

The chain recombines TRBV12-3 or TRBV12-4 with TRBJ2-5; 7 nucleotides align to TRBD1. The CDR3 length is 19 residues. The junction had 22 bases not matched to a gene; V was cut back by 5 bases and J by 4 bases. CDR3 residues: CASSPPKDEDRAPGETQYF. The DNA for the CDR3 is TGTGCCAGCAGTCCACCCAAAGATGAAGACAGGGCGCCTGGAGAGACCCAGTACTTC.

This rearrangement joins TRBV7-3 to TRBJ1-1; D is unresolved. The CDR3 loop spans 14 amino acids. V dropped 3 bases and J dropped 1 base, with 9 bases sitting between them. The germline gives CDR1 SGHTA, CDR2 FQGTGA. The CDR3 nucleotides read TGTGCCAGCAGCTTTGAGGGCGGGAACACTGAAGCTTTCTTT. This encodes CASSFEGGNTEAFF.

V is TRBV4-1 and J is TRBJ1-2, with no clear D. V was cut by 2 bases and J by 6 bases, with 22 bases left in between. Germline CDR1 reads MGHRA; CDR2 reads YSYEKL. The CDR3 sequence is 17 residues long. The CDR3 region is CASSQYPHGESRDGYTF. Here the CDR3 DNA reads TGCGCCAGCAGCCAATACCCTCATGGGGAAAGTAGGGATGGCTACACCTTC.

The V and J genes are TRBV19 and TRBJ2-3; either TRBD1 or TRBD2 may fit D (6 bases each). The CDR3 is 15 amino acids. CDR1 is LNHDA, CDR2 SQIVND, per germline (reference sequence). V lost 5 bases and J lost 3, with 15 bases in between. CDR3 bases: TGTGCCAGTAGTCCCGAGGAGGGGGTTACAGATACGCAGTATTTT. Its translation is CASSPEEGVTDTQYF. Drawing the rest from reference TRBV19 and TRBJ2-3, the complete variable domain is DGGITQSPKYLFRKEGQNVTLSCEQNLNHDAMYWYRQDPGQGLRLIYYSQIVNDFQKGDIAEGYSVSREKKESFPLTVTSAQKNPTAFYLCASSPEEGVTDTQYFGPGTRLTVL.

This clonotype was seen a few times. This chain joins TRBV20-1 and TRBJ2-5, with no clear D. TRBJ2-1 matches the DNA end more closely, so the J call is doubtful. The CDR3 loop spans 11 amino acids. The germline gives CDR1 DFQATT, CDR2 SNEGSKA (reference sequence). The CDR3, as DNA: TGCAGTGCTAGTACCCGGGTGGAGCAGTTCTTC. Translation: CSASTRVEQFF.

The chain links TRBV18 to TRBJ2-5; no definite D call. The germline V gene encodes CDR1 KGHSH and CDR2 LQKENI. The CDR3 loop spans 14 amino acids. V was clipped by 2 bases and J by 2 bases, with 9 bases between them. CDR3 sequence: CASSPGYEQETQYF. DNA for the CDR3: TGTGCCAGCTCACCAGGGTACGAGCAAGAGACCCAGTACTTC.

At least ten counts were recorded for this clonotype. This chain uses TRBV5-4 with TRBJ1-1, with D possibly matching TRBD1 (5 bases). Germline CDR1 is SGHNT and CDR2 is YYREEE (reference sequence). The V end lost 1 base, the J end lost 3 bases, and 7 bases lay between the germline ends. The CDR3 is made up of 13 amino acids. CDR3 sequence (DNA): TGTGCCAGCAGCTTGCCGGGGGACACTGAAGCTTTCTTT. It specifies CASSLPGDTEAFF. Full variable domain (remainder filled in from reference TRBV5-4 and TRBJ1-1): ETGVTQSPTHLIKTRGQQVTLRCSSQSGHNTVSWYQQALGQGPQFIFQYYREEENGRGNFPPRFSGLQFPNYSSELNVNALELDDSALYLCASSLPGDTEAFFGQGTRLTVV.

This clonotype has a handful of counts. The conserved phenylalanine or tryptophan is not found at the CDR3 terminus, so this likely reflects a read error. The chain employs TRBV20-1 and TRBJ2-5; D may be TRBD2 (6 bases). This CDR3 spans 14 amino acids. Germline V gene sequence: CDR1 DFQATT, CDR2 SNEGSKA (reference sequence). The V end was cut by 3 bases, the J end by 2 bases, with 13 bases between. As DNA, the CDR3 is TGCAGTGCTAGTCGTGGGGCGGGACAAGAGACCCAGTACCTC. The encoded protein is CSASRGAGQETQYL.

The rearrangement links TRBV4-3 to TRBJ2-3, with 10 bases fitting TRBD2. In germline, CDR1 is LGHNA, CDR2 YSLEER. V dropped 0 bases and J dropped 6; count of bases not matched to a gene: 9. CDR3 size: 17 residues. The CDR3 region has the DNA TGCGCCAGCAGCCAAGATCATAGCGGGGGGCTCCCGGATACGCAGTATTTT. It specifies CASSQDHSGGLPDTQYF.

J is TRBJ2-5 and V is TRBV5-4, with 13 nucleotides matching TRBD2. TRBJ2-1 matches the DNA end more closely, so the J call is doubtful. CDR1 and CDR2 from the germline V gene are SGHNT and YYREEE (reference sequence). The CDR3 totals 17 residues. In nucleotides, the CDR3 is TGTGCCAGCAGCTTGGGGGGCCGGGGACTAGCGGGAATAGAGCAGTTCTTC. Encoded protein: CASSLGGRGLAGIEQFF.

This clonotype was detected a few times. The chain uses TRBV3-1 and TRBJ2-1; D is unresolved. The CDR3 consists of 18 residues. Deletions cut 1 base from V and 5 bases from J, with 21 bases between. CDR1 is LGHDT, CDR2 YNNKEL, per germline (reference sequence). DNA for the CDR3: TGTGCCAGCAGCCAAGTTAGACCCTTAAAATGGTCGCACAATGAGCAGTTCTTC. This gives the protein CASSQVRPLKWSHNEQFF.

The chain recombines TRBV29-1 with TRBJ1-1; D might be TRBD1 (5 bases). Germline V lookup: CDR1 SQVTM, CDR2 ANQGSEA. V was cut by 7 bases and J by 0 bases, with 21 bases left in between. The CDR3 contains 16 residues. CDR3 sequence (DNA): TGCAGCGGAATCCAACACGGGGGGGGTTTGAACACTGAAGCTTTCTTT. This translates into CSGIQHGGGLNTEAFF.

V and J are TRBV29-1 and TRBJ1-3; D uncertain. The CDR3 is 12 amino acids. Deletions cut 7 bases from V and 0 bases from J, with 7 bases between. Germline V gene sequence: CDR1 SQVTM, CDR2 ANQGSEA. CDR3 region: CSATVSGNTIYF. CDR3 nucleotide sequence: TGCAGCGCTACGGTCTCTGGAAACACCATATATTTT.

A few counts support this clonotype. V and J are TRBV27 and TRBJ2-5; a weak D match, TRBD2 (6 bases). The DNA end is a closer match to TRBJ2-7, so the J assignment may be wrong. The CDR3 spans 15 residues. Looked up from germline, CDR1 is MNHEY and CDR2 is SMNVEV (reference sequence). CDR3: CASSPRPGEGYEQYF. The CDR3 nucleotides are TGTGCCAGCAGCCCCCGGCCGGGGGAAGGCTACGAGCAGTACTTC.

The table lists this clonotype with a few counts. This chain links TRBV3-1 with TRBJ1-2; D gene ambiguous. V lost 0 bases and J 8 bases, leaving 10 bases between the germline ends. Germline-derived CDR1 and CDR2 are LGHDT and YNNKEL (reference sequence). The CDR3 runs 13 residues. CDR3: CASSQEGRGGYTF. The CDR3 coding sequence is TGTGCCAGCAGCCAAGAAGGGAGAGGAGGCTACACCTTC. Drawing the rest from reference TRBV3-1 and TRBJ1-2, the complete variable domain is DTAVSQTPKYLVTQMGNDKSIKCEQNLGHDTMYWYKQDSKKFLKIMFSYNNKELIINETVPNRFSPKSPDKAHLNLHINSLELGDSAVYFCASSQEGRGGYTFGSGTRLTVV.

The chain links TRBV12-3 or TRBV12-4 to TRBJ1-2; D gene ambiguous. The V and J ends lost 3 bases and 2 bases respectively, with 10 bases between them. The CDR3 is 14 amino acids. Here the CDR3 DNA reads TGTGCCAGCAGTTTGTTTAACAGCAACTATGGCTACACCTTC. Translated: CASSLFNSNYGYTF.

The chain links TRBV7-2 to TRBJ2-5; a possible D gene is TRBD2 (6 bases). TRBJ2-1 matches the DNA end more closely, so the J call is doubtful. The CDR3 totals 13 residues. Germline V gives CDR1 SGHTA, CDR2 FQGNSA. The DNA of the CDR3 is TGTGCCAGCAGCTGGTGGCAGGGAGGTGAGCAGTTCTTC. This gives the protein CASSWWQGGEQFF.

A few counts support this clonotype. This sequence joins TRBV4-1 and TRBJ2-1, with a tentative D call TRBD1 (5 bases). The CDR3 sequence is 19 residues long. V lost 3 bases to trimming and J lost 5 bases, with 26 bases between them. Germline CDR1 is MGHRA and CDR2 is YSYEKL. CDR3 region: CASSHVGLGDRRSNNEQFF. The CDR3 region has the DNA TGCGCCAGCAGCCATGTGGGTCTCGGAGACAGACGATCTAACAATGAGCAGTTCTTC.

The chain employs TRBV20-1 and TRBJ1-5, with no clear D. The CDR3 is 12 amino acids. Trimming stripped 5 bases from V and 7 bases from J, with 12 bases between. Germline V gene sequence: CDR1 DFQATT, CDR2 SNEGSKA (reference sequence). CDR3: CSAGEAGQPQHF. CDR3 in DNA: TGCAGTGCTGGGGAGGCCGGGCAGCCCCAGCATTTT.

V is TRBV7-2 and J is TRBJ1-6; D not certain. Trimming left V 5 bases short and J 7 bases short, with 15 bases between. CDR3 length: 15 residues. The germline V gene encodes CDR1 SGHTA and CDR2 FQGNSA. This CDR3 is CASSPEEGWNSPLHF. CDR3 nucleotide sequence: TGTGCCAGCAGCCCGGAGGAAGGGTGGAATTCACCCCTCCACTTT. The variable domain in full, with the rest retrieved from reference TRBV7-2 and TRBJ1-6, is GAGVSQSPSNKVTEKGKDVELRCDPISGHTALYWYRQSLGQGLEFLIYFQGNSAPDKSGLPSDRFSAERTGGSVSTLTIQRTQQEDSAVYLCASSPEEGWNSPLHFGNGTRLTVT.

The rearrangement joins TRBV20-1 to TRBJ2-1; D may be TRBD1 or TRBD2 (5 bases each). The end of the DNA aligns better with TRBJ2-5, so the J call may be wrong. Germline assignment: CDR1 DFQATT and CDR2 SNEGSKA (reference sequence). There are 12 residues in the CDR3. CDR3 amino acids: CSVSTGRETQYF. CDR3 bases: TGCAGTGTCAGTACGGGACGAGAGACCCAGTACTTC.